Given below is one TCR beta chain in context. Germline V CDR1 and CDR2: MNHEY, SVGAGI. V shed 0 bases and J shed 11 bases, with 11 bases lying between them. CDR3 length: 13 amino acids. These data belong to a study of blood T cell repertoires in COVID-19. Study-wide background: There were acute and convalescent COVID-19 samples, and they came from the United States, Italy and Spain. In each case, the material was cDNA or gDNA derived from T cells, B-cell-depleted T cells, or PBMCs.

Original methodology: Quantification of nucleated cells was approximated via reference gene primer amplification. TCRdb's copy holds only in-frame clones and misses some; the assay was immunoSEQ multiplex PCR. V, J and clone size derive from that table, while D and trimming were established from the DNA sequence. The sample yields more than 95,000 clones, approximately 81% seen once. The gene calls are TRBV6-5 and TRBJ1-5; the D gene is possibly TRBD1 (5 bases). Sample: peripheral blood. This receptor was taken from a man aged 40-49 years with active or convalescent COVID-19. This CDR3 reads CASSYSITGAQHF. For the CDR3, the DNA is TGTGCCAGCAGTTACTCGATAACGGGGGCCCAGCATTTT.